The clone carrying this TCR beta chain was detected many times. Its matching antigen is unknown. This sample is drawn from a study of T cell repertoires in cytomegalovirus infection. The wider study: Peptides in the study included HLA-C-restricted and HLA-B-restricted CMV epitopes. Findings and limits, study-wide: Accumulated public TCR beta family frequency recognized individuals carrying CMV together with the relevant HLA. Dominant in the ex vivo response were TCR beta clonotypes restricted by HLA-C and specific for CMV.

Each CDR3 protein is one row after TCRdb ran MiXCR on the reads. In the table there are about a million distinct CDR3 sequences, around 31% of which are singletons. The CDR3 covers 14 residues. V was shortened by 2 bases and J by 2 bases, with 9 bases between the two germline ends. The V gene's germline CDR1 is MGHRA and CDR2 YSYEKL. This sequence was found in a human donor in good health (CMV status not recorded). Some clones in this sample may be carry-over from other donors' samples. Sample: cultured CD8+ T cells from PBMCs, taken from culture after CMV antigen stimulation. The chain has TRBV4-1 and TRBJ2-5; D ambiguous. The CDR3 region is CASSQTDIQETQYF. CDR3 DNA: TGCGCCAGCAGCCAAACTGATATTCAAGAGACCCAGTACTTC.